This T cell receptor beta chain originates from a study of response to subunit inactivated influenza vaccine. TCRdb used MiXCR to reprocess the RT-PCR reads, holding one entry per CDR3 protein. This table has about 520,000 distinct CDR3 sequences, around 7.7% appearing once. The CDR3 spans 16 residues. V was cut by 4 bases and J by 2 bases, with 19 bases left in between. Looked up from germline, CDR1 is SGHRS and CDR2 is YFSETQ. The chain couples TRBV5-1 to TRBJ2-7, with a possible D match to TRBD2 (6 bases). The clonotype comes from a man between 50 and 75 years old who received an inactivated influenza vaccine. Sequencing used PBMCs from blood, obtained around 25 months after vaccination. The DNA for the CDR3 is TGCGCCAGCAGCCGGAATGAGGGGACTCTCCCCTACGAGCAGTACTTC. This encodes CASSRNEGTLPYEQYF.